One and the same sample provided the 5 T cell receptor beta chains below, sequenced in a study of blood T cells in healthy people across ages. Together with a sample-barcoded 5' primer, a J-beta primer mix was included in a second PCR lasting 7 to 11 cycles. TCRdb re-analysed the 5' RACE reads in MiXCR, keeping a single row per CDR3 protein. The sample carries under 2,000,000 distinct CDR3 sequences, roughly 52% recorded once. The specimen was blood. The receptor source for this set is a woman between 40 and 50 years old in good health.

This clonotype has a handful of counts. The chain employs TRBV10-3 and TRBJ1-2, with 9 bases identical to TRBD1. Germline V gives CDR1 ENHRY, CDR2 SYGVKD. The junction had 5 bases not matched to a gene; V was cut back by 2 bases and J by 4 bases. The CDR3 runs 15 residues. CDR3 region: CAISEPGQGLYGYTF. In DNA, the CDR3 is TGTGCCATCAGTGAGCCGGGACAGGGCCTCTATGGCTACACCTTC.

This clonotype came up a few times. This chain links TRBV7-9 with TRBJ2-1, with D perhaps TRBD1 (6 bases). V gave up 4 bases and J gave up 8 bases, with 15 bases separating them. Germline loops: CDR1 SEHNR, CDR2 FQNEAQ (reference sequence). There are 14 residues in the CDR3. CDR3 nucleotide sequence: TGTGCCAGCAGCTACGACAGGAAGAGCGATGAGCAGTTCTTC. As protein: CASSYDRKSDEQFF.

J is TRBJ2-6 and V is TRBV4-3; the D gene could be TRBD1 or TRBD2 (5 bases each). V was pared by 2 bases and J by 9 bases, with 8 bases between. From germline, CDR1 is LGHNA and CDR2 YSLEER. The CDR3 is 13 residues long. In DNA, the CDR3 is TGCGCCAGCAGCCAATCAGGGAGCAACGTCCTGACTTTC. Amino acid sequence: CASSQSGSNVLTF.

This clonotype was seen more than once but under ten times. V gene TRBV27 combines with J gene TRBJ2-1, with D perhaps given as TRBD1 or TRBD2 (6 bases each). V lost 5 bases and J lost 6, with 17 bases in between. The CDR3 consists of 15 residues. CDR1 and CDR2 from the germline V gene are MNHEY and SMNVEV (reference sequence). CDR3 nucleotide sequence: TGTGCCAGCAGTCGGAAGGGGGGCCCGGGCAATGAGCAGTTCTTC. It encodes CASSRKGGPGNEQFF.

This chain uses TRBV4-2 with TRBJ1-4; 8 bases agree with TRBD1. The germline V gene encodes CDR1 LGHNA and CDR2 YNFKEQ. Trimming at V came to 3 bases and at J to 5 bases, leaving 8 bases not matched to a gene. The CDR3 consists of 16 residues. CDR3 sequence reads: CASSQATGGENEKLFF. The DNA for the CDR3 is TGTGCCAGCAGCCAGGCTACAGGGGGGGAGAATGAAAAACTGTTTTTT.